This entry features one T cell receptor (beta chain) sequence. This CDR3 is built from 13 residues. Looked up from germline, CDR1 is SGHTS and CDR2 is YDEGEE. V shed 2 bases and J shed 7 bases, with 13 bases lying between them. The source of the sample is a study of control samples from healthy donors and cancer patients. Some clones are missing from TCRdb's copy, which holds only in-frame ones; the method was immunoSEQ multiplex PCR. The table includes 150,000 to 200,000 clones, approximately 90% detected once. The chain has TRBV5-8 and TRBJ2-7; D may be TRBD1 (5 bases). Specimen: blood. The TCR was taken from a man aged 30-40 years in good health. The DNA for the CDR3 is TGTGCCAGCAGCTTTGATCAGTCAGGGGAGCAGTACTTC. Protein: CASSFDQSGEQYF.